Presented here are 29 T cell receptor beta chains from one specimen sequenced in a study of shared clonotypes between healthy human individuals. The data were produced by immunoSEQ multiplex PCR, yet TCRdb's version contains in-frame clones alone and is incomplete. The table records some 490,000 clones, 70% to 85% of them present only once. The material sequenced was PBMCs. The source of these receptors is a woman aged 40 to 50 in good health. Some clones in this sample may be carry-over from other donors' samples.

This chain joins TRBV10-1 and TRBJ2-7; 16 bases agree with TRBD2. The CDR3 totals 16 residues. Germline CDR1 and CDR2: WNHNN and SYGVQD (reference sequence). V shed 8 bases, J shed 4 bases, and the junction held 8 bases outside the gene matches. The CDR3 loop reads CASAEGTSGREYEQYF. The DNA for the CDR3 is TGCGCCAGCGCCGAAGGGACTAGCGGGAGGGAATACGAGCAGTACTTC.

This clone was seen once. The V gene is TRBV11-2, the J gene TRBJ2-3, with D perhaps matching TRBD2 (6 bases). The V end lost 1 base, the J end lost 5 bases, and 10 bases lay between the germline ends. The CDR3 is made up of 14 amino acids. Germline CDR1 reads SGHAT; CDR2 reads FQNNGV. The CDR3 coding sequence is TGTGCCAGCAGCTTAGTAGGGCGGGAAGATACGCAGTATTTT. This encodes CASSLVGREDTQYF.

This rearrangement joins TRBV28 to TRBJ2-1, with D possibly being TRBD1 (5 bases). Trimming took off 8 bases at V and 3 bases at J, with 11 bases between the two ends. The germline gives CDR1 MDHEN, CDR2 SYDVKM. This CDR3 is built from 13 residues. The CDR3 is CASRKGHYNEQFF. The CDR3 DNA follows: TGTGCCAGCCGGAAGGGGCACTACAATGAGCAGTTCTTC.

J is TRBJ1-1 and V is TRBV9; D is undetermined. The CDR3 is made up of 13 amino acids. V lost 3 bases and J lost 1, with 7 bases in between. Germline CDR1 reads SGDLS; CDR2 reads YYNGEE. The CDR3 reads CASSGPKNTEAFF. CDR3 in DNA: TGTGCCAGCAGCGGTCCCAAGAACACTGAAGCTTTCTTT.

The rearrangement joins TRBV9 to TRBJ2-3; 9 nucleotides line up with TRBD1. The CDR3 has 14 amino acids. V shed 0 bases, J shed 6 bases, and the junction held 2 bases outside the gene matches. Germline CDR1 SGDLS, CDR2 YYNGEE. CDR3 nucleotide sequence: TGTGCCAGCAGCGTAGCGACAGGGGGGGATACGCAGTATTTT. Amino acids: CASSVATGGDTQYF.

This clone was observed many times. This specimen includes other DNA sequences encoding the same CDR3. The CDR3 region has the DNA TGTGCCAGCAGCTTGGCACAAGGCTCCTACAATGAGCAGTTCTTC. Protein product: CASSLAQGSYNEQFF. The V call is TRBV5-8, the J call TRBJ2-1; no definite D call. V lost 0 bases and J 0 bases, leaving 7 bases between the germline ends. The V gene's germline CDR1 is SGHTS and CDR2 YDEGEE. CDR3 length equals 15 residues.

Turning to this clone: This likely stems from a read error, as it lies one base from a far larger clone. It is likely a read error, because the conserved phenylalanine at the end of the CDR3 is missing. This chain connects TRBV4-1 to TRBJ1-2; TRBD1 might be the D (6 bases). CDR3 length: 14 amino acids. Germline V lookup: CDR1 MGHRA, CDR2 YSYEKL. The V end was cut by 4 bases, the J end by 2 bases, with 11 bases between. Written as DNA, the CDR3 is TGCGCCAGCAGCCCCGGACAGATGAACTATGGCTACACCTCC. Translation gives CASSPGQMNYGYTS.

J is TRBJ2-5 and V is TRBV5-1, with D possibly matching TRBD1 (5 bases). CDR1 is SGHRS, CDR2 YFSETQ, per germline. The CDR3 covers 13 residues. The V end lost 1 base, the J end lost 5 bases, and 9 bases lay between the germline ends. DNA of the CDR3: TGCGCCAGCAGCTTGTCAGGGTTTGAGACCCAGTACTTC. This gives the protein CASSLSGFETQYF.

This chain links TRBV9 with TRBJ2-1; 11 nucleotides agree with TRBD2. This CDR3 spans 15 amino acids. The germline V gene encodes CDR1 SGDLS and CDR2 YYNGEE. The trim removed 1 base at V and 8 bases at J, leaving 5 bases unmatched. CDR3 sequence (DNA): TGTGCCAGCAGCGTATCCCTAGCGGGAGGCTATGAGCAGTTCTTC. Its protein product is CASSVSLAGGYEQFF.

The gene calls are TRBV11-2 and TRBJ2-7, with D perhaps TRBD1 or TRBD2 (6 bases each). The CDR3 is 15 residues long. Trimming pared 5 bases from V and 6 bases from J, leaving 20 bases between. The germline V gene encodes CDR1 SGHAT and CDR2 FQNNGV. CDR3 nucleotide sequence: TGTGCCAGCAGCCCCCTCCGGGGGATAGGGGGCGAGCAGTACTTC. The encoded protein is CASSPLRGIGGEQYF.

This clone was seen many times. This sample includes further DNA sequences coding for the same CDR3. The V and J genes are TRBV4-2 and TRBJ1-5; tentative D call: TRBD1 (6 bases). The CDR3 has 15 amino acids. CDR1 LGHNA and CDR2 YNFKEQ come from the germline V gene. V lost 0 bases and J 8 bases, leaving 14 bases between the germline ends. CDR3 amino acids: CASSQDQGFGEPQHF. The CDR3 coding sequence is TGTGCCAGCAGCCAAGATCAGGGGTTTGGGGAGCCCCAGCATTTT.

This clone was detected only a few times. The sample carries other DNA sequences with the same CDR3. The chain joins TRBV28 to TRBJ1-3; TRBD1 agrees at 9 bases. The germline CDR1 and CDR2 sequences are MDHEN and SYDVKM. The ends lost 6 bases at V and 2 bases at J; junction bases unmatched: 8. This CDR3 region has 16 residues. The CDR3 DNA reads TGTGCCAGCAGCCACCGGGACAGGGCAACTGGAAACACCATATATTTT. It translates to CASSHRDRATGNTIYF.

The chain uses TRBV18 and TRBJ1-1; 7 bases fit TRBD1. The CDR3 contains 15 residues. Germline-derived CDR1 and CDR2 are KGHSH and LQKENI. V was clipped by 5 bases and J by 1 base; unmatched bases: 7. This chain's CDR3 is CASSSARDRNTEAFF. The DNA of the CDR3 is TGTGCCAGCTCATCCGCCCGGGACAGGAACACTGAAGCTTTCTTT. The entire variable domain, with the rest obtained from reference TRBV18 and TRBJ1-1, is as follows: NAGVMQNPRHLVRRRGQEARLRCSPMKGHSHVYWYRQLPEEGLKFMVYLQKENIIDESGMPKERFSAEFPKEGPSILRIQQVVRGDSAAYFCASSSARDRNTEAFFGQGTRLTVV.

This CDR3 is CASTLGRGTDTQYF. CDR3 nucleotides: TGTGCCAGTACCCTGGGACGCGGCACAGATACGCAGTATTTT. V and J are TRBV19 and TRBJ2-3; D tentatively reads TRBD1 or TRBD2 (5 bases each). V was clipped by 7 bases and J by 1 base, with 12 bases between them. CDR1 is LNHDA, CDR2 SQIVND, per germline (reference sequence). The CDR3 consists of 14 residues.

The chain joins TRBV29-1 to TRBJ1-1; 9 nucleotides line up with TRBD1. Germline CDR1 is SQVTM and CDR2 is ANQGSEA. With 7 bases clipped from V and 9 bases from J, the junction kept 15 bases outside the gene matches. This CDR3 is built from 14 residues. The CDR3 sequence: CSAAPGTGQGKAFF. CDR3 sequence (DNA): TGCAGCGCTGCCCCCGGGACAGGGCAAGGGAAAGCTTTCTTT.

In this sample, this clone turned up once. It differs at one base from a far larger clone, so likely a read error. The V gene is TRBV30, the J gene TRBJ2-5; 10 bases align to TRBD2. The J call could be wrong; TRBJ2-7 is a better fit for the DNA end. The CDR3 covers 14 residues. Germline-derived CDR1 and CDR2 are GTSNPN and SVGIG (reference sequence). CDR3 loop: CTWSRGLAIYEQYF. For the CDR3, the DNA is TGTACCTGGAGTAGGGGACTAGCGATATACGAGCAGTACTTC.

The rearrangement links TRBV20-1 to TRBJ2-5; D is unclear. Germline assignment: CDR1 DFQATT and CDR2 SNEGSKA (reference sequence). The CDR3 is 11 residues long. The CDR3 spells CLTRLQETQYF. CDR3 sequence (DNA): TGCCTAACAAGACTCCAAGAGACCCAGTACTTC.

This clone is a singleton in its sample. The rearrangement joins TRBV30 to TRBJ2-7, with 9 positions matching TRBD1. The CDR3 contains 15 residues. V shed 0 bases and J 3 bases; nucleotides not matched to a gene: 6. Per germline, CDR1 GTSNPN and CDR2 SVGIG (reference sequence). The CDR3 here is CAWSVTGGVFYEQYF. The CDR3 DNA follows: TGTGCCTGGAGTGTAACAGGGGGCGTTTTCTACGAGCAGTACTTC.

This chain uses TRBV5-4 with TRBJ1-2; D may be TRBD1 (6 bases). The CDR3 sequence is 14 residues long. Trimming left V 6 bases short and J 6 bases short, with 18 bases between. In germline, CDR1 is SGHNT, CDR2 YYREEE (reference sequence). Here the CDR3 DNA reads TGTGCCAGCATCCCCCCTGGGGGGCTCGATGGCTACACCTTC. Its protein product is CASIPPGGLDGYTF.

The V call is TRBV7-2, the J call TRBJ1-1; D not certain. V lost 3 bases and J 4 bases, leaving 6 bases between the germline ends. Germline CDR1 SGHTA, CDR2 FQGNSA. CDR3 length: 12 residues. The CDR3 region is CASSLGSTEAFF. CDR3 sequence (DNA): TGTGCCAGCAGCTTGGGTAGCACTGAAGCTTTCTTT. Drawing the rest from reference TRBV7-2 and TRBJ1-1, the complete variable domain is GAGVSQSPSNKVTEKGKDVELRCDPISGHTALYWYRQSLGQGLEFLIYFQGNSAPDKSGLPSDRFSAERTGGSVSTLTIQRTQQEDSAVYLCASSLGSTEAFFGQGTRLTVV.

The gene calls are TRBV4-2 and TRBJ2-5, with D perhaps TRBD1 (6 bases). CDR1 is LGHNA and CDR2 is YNFKEQ in the germline V gene. V gave up 1 base and J gave up 4 bases, with 7 bases separating them. The CDR3 runs 13 residues. In DNA form, the CDR3 reads TGTGCCAGCAGCCAAGGGGGGCGAGAGACCCAGTACTTC. Its translation is CASSQGGRETQYF.

A few counts support this clone. The J gene is TRBJ2-7, the V gene TRBV28, with D perhaps TRBD1 (6 bases). V lost 7 bases and J lost 7, with 23 bases in between. The CDR3 has 15 amino acids. The germline V gene encodes CDR1 MDHEN and CDR2 SYDVKM. In DNA form, the CDR3 reads TGTGCCAGCACCCCTCTTGGACAGCCCTCGGTGGAGCAGTACTTC. Its translation: CASTPLGQPSVEQYF.

The chain recombines TRBV19 with TRBJ1-2; possibly TRBD1 for D (5 bases). The CDR3 is made up of 14 amino acids. Germline CDR1 is LNHDA and CDR2 is SQIVND (reference sequence). Between the trimmed V and J ends, which lost 7 bases and 4 bases, there was a span of 16 bases. CDR3 sequence (DNA): TGTGCCAGTACCGCGGGGCAAAGAAGCTATGGCTACACCTTC. Translation gives CASTAGQRSYGYTF.

V gene TRBV19 combines with J gene TRBJ2-7; 9 bases agree with TRBD2. The CDR3 runs 16 residues. Per germline, CDR1 LNHDA and CDR2 SQIVND (reference sequence). The ends lost 2 bases at V and 6 bases at J; junction bases unmatched: 11. The chain's CDR3 is CASSIIGSGSLSEQYF. Here the CDR3 DNA reads TGTGCCAGTAGTATAATCGGTAGCGGGAGCCTAAGCGAGCAGTACTTC.

This sequence joins TRBV7-9 and TRBJ2-3; no reliable D call. The CDR3 is 8 residues long. CDR1 is SEHNR and CDR2 is FQNEAQ in the germline V gene (reference sequence). V was pared by 5 bases and J by 11 bases, with 2 bases between. The CDR3 loop is CASSQQYF. CDR3 DNA sequence: TGTGCCAGCAGCCAGCAGTATTTT.

This sequence joins TRBV6-5 and TRBJ2-5; 7 nucleotides match TRBD2. CDR1 MNHEY and CDR2 SVGAGI come from the germline V gene. The CDR3 spans 15 residues. J was trimmed by 3 bases and V by 5 bases; bases with no gene match: 9. The CDR3: CASSPSLAVEETQYF. CDR3 DNA: TGTGCCAGCAGTCCGTCGCTAGCGGTAGAAGAGACCCAGTACTTC.

This clone was detected a few times. The rearrangement joins TRBV27 to TRBJ1-3; D uncertain. V was trimmed by 2 bases and J by 8 bases, leaving 16 bases between them. CDR3 length equals 15 residues. In germline, CDR1 is MNHEY, CDR2 SMNVEV (reference sequence). DNA of the CDR3: TGTGCCAGCAGTTTAGGACGAGGACTGGGAGACACCATATATTTT. This translates into CASSLGRGLGDTIYF.

The sample holds one count of this clone. The rearrangement joins TRBV10-3 to TRBJ2-1; TRBD2 agrees at 15 bases. V lost 0 bases to trimming and J lost 9 bases; unmatched junction nucleotides: 3. The germline CDR1 and CDR2 sequences are ENHRY and SYGVKD. This CDR3 is built from 16 residues. The CDR3 nucleotides read TGTGCCATCAGTGAGTCGAGGGGACTAGCGGGAGGTGAGCAGTTCTTC. Translating gives CAISESRGLAGGEQFF.

V gene TRBV4-1 combines with J gene TRBJ2-7, with D possibly being TRBD1 or TRBD2 (6 bases each). The V end lost 2 bases, the J end lost 4 bases, and 12 bases lay between the germline ends. CDR1 is MGHRA and CDR2 is YSYEKL in the germline V gene. The CDR3 is 14 residues long. The CDR3 sequence: CASSQLEGGYEQYF. CDR3 sequence (DNA): TGCGCCAGCAGCCAACTCGAAGGGGGGTACGAGCAGTACTTC.